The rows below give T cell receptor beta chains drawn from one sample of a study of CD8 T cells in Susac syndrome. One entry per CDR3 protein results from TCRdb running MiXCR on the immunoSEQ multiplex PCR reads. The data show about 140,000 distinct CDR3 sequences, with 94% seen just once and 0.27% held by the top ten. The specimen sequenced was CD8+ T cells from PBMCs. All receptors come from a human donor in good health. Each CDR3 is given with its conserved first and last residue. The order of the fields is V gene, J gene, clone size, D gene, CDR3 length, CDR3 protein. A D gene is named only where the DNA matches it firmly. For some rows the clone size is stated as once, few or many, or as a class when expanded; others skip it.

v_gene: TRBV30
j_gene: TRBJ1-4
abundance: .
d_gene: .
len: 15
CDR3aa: CAWSVHSATNEKLFF

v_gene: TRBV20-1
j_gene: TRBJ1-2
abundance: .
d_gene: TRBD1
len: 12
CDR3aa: CSASGTVYGYTF

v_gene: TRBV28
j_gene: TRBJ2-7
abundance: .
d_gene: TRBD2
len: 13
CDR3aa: CAISEREGREQYF

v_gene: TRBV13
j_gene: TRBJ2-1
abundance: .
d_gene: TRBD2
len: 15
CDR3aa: CASSPIKREDNEQFF

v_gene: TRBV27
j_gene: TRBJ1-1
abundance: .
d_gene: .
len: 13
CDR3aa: CASSYLPRGEAFF

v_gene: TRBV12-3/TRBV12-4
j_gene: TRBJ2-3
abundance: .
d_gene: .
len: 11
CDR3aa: CASSWGDTQYF

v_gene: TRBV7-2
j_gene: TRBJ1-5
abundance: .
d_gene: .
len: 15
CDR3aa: CASSLVVREDHPQHF

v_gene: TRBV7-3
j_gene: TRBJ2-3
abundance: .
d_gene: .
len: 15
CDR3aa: CASSPRLGRTDTQYF

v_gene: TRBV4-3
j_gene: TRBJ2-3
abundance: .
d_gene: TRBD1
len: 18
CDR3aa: CASSLEYWDRTVEDTQYF

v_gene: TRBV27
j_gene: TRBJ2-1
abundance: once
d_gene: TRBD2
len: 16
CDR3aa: CASAPAPSGYNNEQFF

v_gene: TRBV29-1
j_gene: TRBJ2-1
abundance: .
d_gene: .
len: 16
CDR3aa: CSVVGGGTGSYNEQFF

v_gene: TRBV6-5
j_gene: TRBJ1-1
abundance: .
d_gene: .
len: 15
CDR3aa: CASSYAGVMNTEAFF

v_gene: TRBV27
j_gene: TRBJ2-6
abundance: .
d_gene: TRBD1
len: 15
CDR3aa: CASSSYRGGANVLTF

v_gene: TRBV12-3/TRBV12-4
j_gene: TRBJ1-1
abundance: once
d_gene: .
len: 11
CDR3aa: CASGTGTEAFF

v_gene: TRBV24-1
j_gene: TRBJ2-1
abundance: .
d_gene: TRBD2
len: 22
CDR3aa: CATSDLRPRTSGRAILVNEQFF

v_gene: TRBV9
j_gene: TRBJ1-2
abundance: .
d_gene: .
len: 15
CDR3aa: CASSVAGQAHYGYTF

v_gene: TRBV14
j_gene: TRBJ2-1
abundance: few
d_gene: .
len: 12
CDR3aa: CASSQGRNEQFF

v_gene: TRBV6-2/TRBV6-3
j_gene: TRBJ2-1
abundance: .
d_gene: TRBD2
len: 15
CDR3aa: CASRLAESSYNEQFF

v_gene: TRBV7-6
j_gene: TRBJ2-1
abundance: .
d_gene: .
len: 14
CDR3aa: CASSLGAEGDEQFF

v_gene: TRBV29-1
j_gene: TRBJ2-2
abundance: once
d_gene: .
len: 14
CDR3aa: CSVVLARITGELFF

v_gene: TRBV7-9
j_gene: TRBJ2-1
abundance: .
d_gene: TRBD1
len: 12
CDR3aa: CASSETGAEQFF

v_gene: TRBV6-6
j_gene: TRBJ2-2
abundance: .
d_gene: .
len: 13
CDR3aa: CATLMSSTGELFF

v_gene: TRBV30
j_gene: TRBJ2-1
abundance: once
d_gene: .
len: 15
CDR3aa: CAWTEGAAAYNEQFF

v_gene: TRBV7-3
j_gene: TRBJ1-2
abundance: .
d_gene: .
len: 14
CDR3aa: CASTPGAGDYGYTF

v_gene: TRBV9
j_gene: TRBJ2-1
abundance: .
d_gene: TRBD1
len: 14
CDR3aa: CASSVGQEYNEQFF

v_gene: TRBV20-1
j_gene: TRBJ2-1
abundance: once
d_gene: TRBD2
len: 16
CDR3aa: CSARKTLAGVFDEQFF

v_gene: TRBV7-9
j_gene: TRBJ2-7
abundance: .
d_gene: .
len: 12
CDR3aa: CASSPGHHEQYF

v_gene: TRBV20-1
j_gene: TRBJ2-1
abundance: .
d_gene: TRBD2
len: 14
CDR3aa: CSARRTSGDNEQFF

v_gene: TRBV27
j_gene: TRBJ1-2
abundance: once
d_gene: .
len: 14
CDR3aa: CASSSVGTPLGYTF